The 30 T cell receptor beta chains given below trace back to one sample, sequenced in a study of shared clonotypes between healthy human individuals. The data were produced by immunoSEQ multiplex PCR, yet TCRdb's version contains in-frame clones alone and is incomplete. The sample includes around 530,000 clones, around 78% of them seen just once. Sample: PBMCs. The receptors shown here come from a woman aged 40 to 49 in good health. Some clones in this sample may be carry-over from other donors' samples.

A few counts support this clone. This sequence joins TRBV2 and TRBJ2-5; D is possibly TRBD1 or TRBD2 (5 bases each). The J call may be mistaken, given a closer DNA end match to TRBJ2-7. Germline loops: CDR1 SNHLY, CDR2 FYNNEI. The CDR3 has 13 residues. The DNA of the CDR3 is TGTGCCAGTGGGGGACGGACGACCTACGAGCAGTACTTC. Translating it yields CASGGRTTYEQYF.

The chain has TRBV18 and TRBJ2-2, with D maybe TRBD2 (6 bases). The CDR3 totals 19 residues. Trimming took off 3 bases at V and 3 bases at J, with 23 bases between the two ends. Germline assignment: CDR1 KGHSH and CDR2 LQKENI. DNA of the CDR3: TGTGCCAGCTCACCCCGTGTATGGGATCGGGAGTTAGACACCGGGGAGCTGTTTTTT. Amino acids: CASSPRVWDRELDTGELFF. Complete variable domain (other parts from reference TRBV18 and TRBJ2-2): NAGVMQNPRHLVRRRGQEARLRCSPMKGHSHVYWYRQLPEEGLKFMVYLQKENIIDESGMPKERFSAEFPKEGPSILRIQQVVRGDSAAYFCASSPRVWDRELDTGELFFGEGSRLTVL.

The chain recombines TRBV2 with TRBJ1-4, with 10 nucleotides matching TRBD1. The CDR3 length is 13 residues. Trimming removed 6 bases from V and 17 bases from J; junction bases left unmatched: 12. Germline CDR1 SNHLY, CDR2 FYNNEI. The CDR3 coding sequence is TGTGCCAGCAGCGGCCGGGACAGGGGTCCCATTTTTTTT. It is translated as CASSGRDRGPIFF. The full variable domain, in which reference TRBV2 and TRBJ1-4 provide the parts outside the CDR3, is EPEVTQTPSHQVTQMGQEVILRCVPISNHLYFYWYRQILGQKVEFLVSFYNNEISEKSEIFDDQFSVERPDGSNFTLKIRSTKLEDSAMYFCASSGRDRGPIFFGSGTQLSVL.

The chain links TRBV4-2 to TRBJ2-1, with TRBD2 matching over 10 bases. V was pared by 0 bases and J by 6 bases, with 11 bases of the junction left unmatched. This CDR3 comprises 18 residues. Germline assignment: CDR1 LGHNA and CDR2 YNFKEQ. The CDR3 spells CASSQDDLAGDGGNEQFF. DNA of the CDR3: TGTGCCAGCAGCCAAGATGATCTAGCGGGAGACGGGGGCAATGAGCAGTTCTTC.

The rearrangement links TRBV19 to TRBJ1-1; D perhaps matches TRBD1 (6 bases). In germline, CDR1 is LNHDA, CDR2 SQIVND (reference sequence). This CDR3 spans 13 amino acids. The germline V and J ends were trimmed by 2 bases and 3 bases, with 7 bases remaining between them. CDR3 protein: CASSINRDTEAFF. The CDR3 nucleotides read TGTGCCAGTAGTATAAACAGGGACACTGAAGCTTTCTTT.

This chain joins TRBV30 and TRBJ2-3; 8 bases map to TRBD1. With V trimmed by 1 base and J by 4 bases, 4 bases remained unmatched. Germline V CDR1 and CDR2: GTSNPN, SVGIG (reference sequence). CDR3 size: 14 residues. The CDR3 DNA follows: TGTGCCTGGAGTGGAGACAGGGGCGCAGATACGCAGTATTTT. Translating it yields CAWSGDRGADTQYF.

The V gene is TRBV19, the J gene TRBJ2-5, with D perhaps matching TRBD1 or TRBD2 (5 bases each). The CDR3 spans 14 residues. V dropped 1 base and J dropped 5 bases, with 11 bases sitting between them. From germline, CDR1 is LNHDA and CDR2 SQIVND (reference sequence). CDR3 sequence (DNA): TGTGCCAGTAGTATAGCTCTGGGGGAGGAGACCCAGTACTTC. Residues: CASSIALGEETQYF.

V gene TRBV11-2 combines with J gene TRBJ2-7, with TRBD2 matching 14 bases. This CDR3 is 14 amino acids long. Losses at the gene ends were 8 bases for V and 4 bases for J; bases not matched to a gene: 4. The germline CDR1 and CDR2 sequences are SGHAT and FQNNGV. The CDR3 region is CASRGLAGEYEQYF. The CDR3 nucleotides are TGTGCCAGCCGGGGACTAGCGGGAGAATACGAGCAGTACTTC.

The chain is built from TRBV7-6 and TRBJ1-1, with D hard to call. The length of the CDR3 is 13 residues. CDR1 is SGHVS, CDR2 FNYEAQ, per germline. Between the trimmed V and J ends, which lost 6 bases and 1 base, there was a span of 9 bases. CDR3 sequence reads: CASSFRQNTEAFF. The CDR3 DNA sequence: TGTGCCAGCAGTTTTCGACAGAACACTGAAGCTTTCTTT. The variable domain in full, with the rest retrieved from reference TRBV7-6 and TRBJ1-1, is GAGVSQSPRYKVTKRGQDVALRCDPISGHVSLYWYRQALGQGPEFLTYFNYEAQQDKSGLPNDRFSAERPEGSISTLTIQRTEQRDSAMYRCASSFRQNTEAFFGQGTRLTVV.

The gene calls are TRBV30 and TRBJ2-7; either TRBD1 or TRBD2 may supply D (5 bases each). With 4 bases removed from V and 3 bases from J, the gap between germline ends came to 13 bases. The CDR3 has 13 amino acids. The V gene's germline CDR1 is GTSNPN and CDR2 SVGIG (reference sequence). The CDR3 DNA sequence: TGTGCCTGGACCATAGGGGAGAGCTACGAGCAGTACTTC. Amino acid sequence: CAWTIGESYEQYF.

The V and J genes are TRBV2 and TRBJ2-7; 7 bases line up with TRBD1. The V gene end was trimmed by 8 bases and the J gene end by 0 bases; junction bases not matched to a gene: 13. CDR1 SNHLY and CDR2 FYNNEI come from the germline V gene. The length of the CDR3 is 16 residues. CDR3 loop: CASRKNPGDSSYEQYF. DNA of the CDR3: TGTGCCAGCCGAAAAAACCCAGGGGACAGCTCCTACGAGCAGTACTTC.

The chain joins TRBV6-1 to TRBJ2-2, with 9 nucleotides matching TRBD2. CDR3 size: 18 residues. CDR1 and CDR2 (germline): MNHNS, SASEGT. Trimming removed 3 bases from V and 3 bases from J; junction bases left unmatched: 11. The CDR3 reads CASSDLLTGGRDTGELFF. CDR3 nucleotides: TGTGCCAGCAGTGATCTCCTCACGGGCGGGAGGGACACCGGGGAGCTGTTTTTT.

As to this clone: A far more abundant clone sits one base away, making this likely a read error. This chain links TRBV5-1 with TRBJ1-5, with a weak D call TRBD1 (5 bases). The germline gives CDR1 SGHRS, CDR2 YFSETQ. The CDR3 is 13 residues long. CDR3 DNA sequence: TGCGTCAGCAGCCGGGACGGGGGTCAGCCCCAGCATTTT. As protein: CVSSRDGGQPQHF.

The chain has TRBV21-1 and TRBJ2-3. TRBV21-1 is an annotated pseudogene. The CDR3 sequence is 17 residues long. CDR3 protein: CASSIYRGRGDTDTQYF. The CDR3 region has the DNA TGTGCCAGCAGCATCTACCGGGGCAGAGGGGACACAGATACGCAGTATTTT.

The V and J genes are TRBV5-1 and TRBJ1-3; a weak D match, TRBD1 (5 bases). The CDR3 is 15 amino acids. Germline-derived CDR1 and CDR2 are SGHRS and YFSETQ. V shed 0 bases and J shed 4 bases, with 11 bases lying between them. The CDR3 region is CASSLAGTKGNTIYF. CDR3 nucleotides: TGCGCCAGCAGCTTGGCTGGGACGAAAGGAAACACCATATATTTT.

The chain uses TRBV7-9 and TRBJ2-1; D remains unclear. Trimming cost V 1 base and J 9 bases, with 13 bases left between them. The CDR3 consists of 14 residues. Germline assignment: CDR1 SEHNR and CDR2 FQNEAQ (reference sequence). The CDR3 DNA follows: TGTGCCAGCAGCTTAGGGTCGCTAGTTGTTGAGCAGTTCTTC. Translating it yields CASSLGSLVVEQFF.

The chain is built from TRBV6-5 and TRBJ2-7, with 8 bases aligning to TRBD2. The CDR3 has 14 amino acids. With 5 bases clipped from V and 6 bases from J, the junction kept 9 bases outside the gene matches. Per the germline V gene, CDR1 is MNHEY and CDR2 is SVGAGI. CDR3 bases: TGTGCCAGCAGTATCGGACTAGCTTCTCTCGAGCAGTACTTC. Residues: CASSIGLASLEQYF.

The V call is TRBV7-3, the J call TRBJ2-3; 7 nucleotides agree with TRBD2. The germline V gene has CDR1 SGHTA and CDR2 FQGTGA. The CDR3 spans 16 residues. Trimming cost V 5 bases and J 3 bases; bases outside gene matches: 11. CDR3 in DNA: TGTGCCAGCAGCCCGTTTGGCGGGAGAACTACAGATACGCAGTATTTT. This encodes CASSPFGGRTTDTQYF.

The rearrangement links TRBV7-3 to TRBJ2-2; 12 nucleotides align to TRBD1. The V segment lost 5 bases and the J segment 3 bases; nucleotides outside the gene matches: 4. The CDR3 covers 16 residues. Germline lookup yields CDR1 SGHTA and CDR2 FQGTGA. CDR3: CASSPGTGGDTGELFF. CDR3 coding DNA: TGTGCCAGCAGCCCCGGGACAGGGGGCGACACCGGGGAGCTGTTTTTT.

The chain couples TRBV19 to TRBJ2-1; TRBD2 matches at 9 bases. Germline V gene data show CDR1 as LNHDA and CDR2 as SQIVND (reference sequence). The length of the CDR3 is 15 residues. V shed 5 bases and J 5 bases; nucleotides not matched to a gene: 7. CDR3 loop: CASSRSSGTHNEQFF. DNA of the CDR3: TGTGCCAGTAGTCGGTCTAGCGGGACTCACAATGAGCAGTTCTTC.

The V and J genes are TRBV19 and TRBJ2-3, with a weak D call TRBD2 (6 bases). V was cut by 3 bases and J by 4 bases, with 20 bases left in between. This CDR3 region has 17 residues. Germline CDR1 and CDR2: LNHDA and SQIVND (reference sequence). CDR3 coding DNA: TGTGCCAGTAGTATCACCCCCGGGGGTCGCTTACCAGATACGCAGTATTTT. Translation gives CASSITPGGRLPDTQYF.

The gene calls are TRBV4-2 and TRBJ1-2, with 11 bases aligning to TRBD1. The CDR3 covers 15 residues. After removal of 0 bases from V and 6 bases from J, the junction contained 3 bases not matched to a gene. The V gene's germline CDR1 is LGHNA and CDR2 YNFKEQ. The CDR3 sequence is CASSQDLGQGDGYTF. DNA for the CDR3: TGTGCCAGCAGCCAAGATTTGGGACAGGGGGATGGCTACACCTTC.

Written as DNA, the CDR3 is TGTGCCAGCAGCCAGGGACCAGCGAGGCTCGAGCAGTACTTC. It encodes CASSQGPARLEQYF. The chain recombines TRBV7-3 with TRBJ2-7; the D gene could be TRBD1 or TRBD2 (5 bases each). V shed 5 bases and J shed 6 bases, with 17 bases lying between them. The CDR3 consists of 14 residues. Germline V gene data show CDR1 as SGHTA and CDR2 as FQGTGA.

Comment on this clone: A single base is all that separates this from a far larger clone, so a read error is likely. This specimen includes other DNA sequences encoding the same CDR3. The chain is built from TRBV2 and TRBJ1-5; no clear D. The germline gives CDR1 SNHLY, CDR2 FYNNEI. CDR3 length: 13 amino acids. For the CDR3, the DNA is TGTGCTAGCAGTGACATTAGCAATCAGCCCCAGCATTTT. It translates to CASSDISNQPQHF.

The chain is built from TRBV20-1 and TRBJ1-2, with D possibly TRBD1 on 5 matching bases. CDR3 length: 10 residues. CDR1 and CDR2 (germline): DFQATT, SNEGSKA (reference sequence). Between the trimmed V and J ends, which lost 6 bases and 4 bases, there was a span of 6 bases. The CDR3 region is CSAGAYGYTF. The CDR3 nucleotides read TGCAGTGCCGGGGCCTATGGCTACACCTTC.

The chain carries TRBV5-1 and TRBJ1-2; possibly TRBD1 for D (6 bases). V lost 1 base to trimming and J lost 3 bases, with 7 bases between them. Germline CDR1 is SGHRS and CDR2 is YFSETQ. This CDR3 is built from 13 residues. The CDR3 here is CASSLWGHYGYTF. The CDR3 nucleotides read TGCGCCAGCAGCTTGTGGGGGCACTATGGCTACACCTTC.

This clone was recorded many times. V is TRBV27 and J is TRBJ2-3; tentative D call: TRBD2 (6 bases). Germline loops: CDR1 MNHEY, CDR2 SMNVEV (reference sequence). The CDR3 covers 15 residues. Trimming stripped 0 bases from V and 2 bases from J, with 9 bases between. The CDR3 loop reads CASSLSEGHTDTQYF. The CDR3 bases are TGTGCCAGCAGTTTATCGGAGGGCCACACAGATACGCAGTATTTT.

V usage is TRBV29-1 and J usage is TRBJ1-2, with D perhaps TRBD1 (5 bases). The CDR3 contains 14 residues. Germline V CDR1 and CDR2: SQVTM, ANQGSEA. V dropped 7 bases and J dropped 2 bases, with 17 bases sitting between them. The DNA of the CDR3 is TGCAGCGCCGGAGGGGCAGAGCTCAACTATGGCTACACCTTC. This sequence encodes CSAGGAELNYGYTF.

As to this clone: This may arise from a read error, as a much more abundant clone is one base away. The identical CDR3 is also encoded by other nucleotide sequences in the sample. The genes are TRBV5-4 and TRBJ2-5; 9 bases are shared with TRBD2. Germline V CDR1 and CDR2: SGHNT, YYREEE (reference sequence). This CDR3 region has 14 residues. In nucleotides, the CDR3 is TGTGCCAGCAGTTTGGACGGGACTAGCCAGACCCAGTACTTC. It specifies CASSLDGTSQTQYF.

The chain carries TRBV14 and TRBJ2-5, with 7 bases identical to TRBD2. The CDR3 runs to 16 residues. CDR1 SGHDN and CDR2 FVKESK come from the germline V gene. V gave up 4 bases and J gave up 5 bases; unmatched junction bases: 13. CDR3 in DNA: TGTGCCAGCAGCCCAAAAGGACTAGTGGGTCGTGAGACCCAGTACTTC. This sequence encodes CASSPKGLVGRETQYF.